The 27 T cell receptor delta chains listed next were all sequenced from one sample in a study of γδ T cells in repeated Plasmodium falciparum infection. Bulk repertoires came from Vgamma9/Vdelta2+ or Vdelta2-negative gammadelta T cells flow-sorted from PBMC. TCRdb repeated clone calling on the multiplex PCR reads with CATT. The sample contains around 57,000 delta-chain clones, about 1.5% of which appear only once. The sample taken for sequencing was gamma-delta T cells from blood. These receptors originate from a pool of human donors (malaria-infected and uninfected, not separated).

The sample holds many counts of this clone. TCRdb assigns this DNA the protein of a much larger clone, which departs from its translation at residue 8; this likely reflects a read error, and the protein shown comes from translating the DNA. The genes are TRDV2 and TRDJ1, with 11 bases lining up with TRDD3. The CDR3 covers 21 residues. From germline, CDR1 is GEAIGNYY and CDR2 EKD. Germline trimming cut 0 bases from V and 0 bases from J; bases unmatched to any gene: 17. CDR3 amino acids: CACDTAEEVGDTRLYTDKLIF. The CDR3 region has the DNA TGTGCCTGTGACACCGCGGAGGAGGTGGGGGATACGCGTCTGTACACCGATAAACTCATCTTT.

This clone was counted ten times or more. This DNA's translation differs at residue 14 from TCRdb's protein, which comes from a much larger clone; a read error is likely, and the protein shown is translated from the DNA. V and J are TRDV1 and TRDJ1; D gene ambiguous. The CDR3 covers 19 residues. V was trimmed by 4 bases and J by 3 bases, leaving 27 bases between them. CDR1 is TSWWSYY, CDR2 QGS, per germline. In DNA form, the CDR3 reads TGTGCTCTTGGGGTAAACTTTTTTCTATGGCCCCGAGAGGCCGATAAACTCATCTTT. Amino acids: CALGVNFFLWPREADKLIF.

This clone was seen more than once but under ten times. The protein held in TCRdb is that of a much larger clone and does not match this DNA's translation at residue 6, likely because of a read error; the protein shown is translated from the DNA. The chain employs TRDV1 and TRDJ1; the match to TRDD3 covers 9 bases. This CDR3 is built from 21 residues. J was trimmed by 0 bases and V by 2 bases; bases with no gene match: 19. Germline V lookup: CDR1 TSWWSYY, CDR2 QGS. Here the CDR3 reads CALGEVRFLRGGYRNTDKLIF. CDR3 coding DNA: TGTGCTCTTGGGGAAGTAAGGTTCCTACGCGGGGGATACCGAAACACCGATAAACTCATCTTT.

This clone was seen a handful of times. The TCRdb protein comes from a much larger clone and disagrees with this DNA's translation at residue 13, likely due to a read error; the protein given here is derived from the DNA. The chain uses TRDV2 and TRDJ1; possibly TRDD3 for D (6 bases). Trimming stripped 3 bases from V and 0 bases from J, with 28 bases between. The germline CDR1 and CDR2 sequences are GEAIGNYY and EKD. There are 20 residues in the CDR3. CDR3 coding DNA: TGTGCCTGTGACCATCCTCAATCCTGGGGATCATCTGAGTACACCGATAAACTCATCTTT. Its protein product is CACDHPQSWGSSEYTDKLIF.

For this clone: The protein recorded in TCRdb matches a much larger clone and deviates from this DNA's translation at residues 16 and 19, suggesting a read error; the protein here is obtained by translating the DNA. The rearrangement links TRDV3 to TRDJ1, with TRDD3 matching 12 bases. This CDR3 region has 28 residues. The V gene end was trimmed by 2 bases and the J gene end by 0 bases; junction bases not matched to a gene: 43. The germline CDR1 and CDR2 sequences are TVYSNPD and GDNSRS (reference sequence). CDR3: CAFGGSSPLGDTGSAYLRLATYTDKLIF. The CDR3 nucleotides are TGTGCCTTTGGTGGTTCCTCCCCGCTGGGGGATACGGGGAGCGCATATTTACGGTTAGCTACGTACACCGATAAACTCATCTTT.

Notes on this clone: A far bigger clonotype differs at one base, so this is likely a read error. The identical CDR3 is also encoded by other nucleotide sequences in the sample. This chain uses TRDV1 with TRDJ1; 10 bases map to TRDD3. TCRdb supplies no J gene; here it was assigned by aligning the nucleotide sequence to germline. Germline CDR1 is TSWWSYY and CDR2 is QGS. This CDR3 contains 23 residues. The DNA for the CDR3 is TGTGCCCTTGGGGTCCTACCGGGTCCACGTAAACCCACTGGGGGATTATTCACCGATAAACTCATCTTT. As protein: CALGVLPGPRKPTGGLFTDKLIF.

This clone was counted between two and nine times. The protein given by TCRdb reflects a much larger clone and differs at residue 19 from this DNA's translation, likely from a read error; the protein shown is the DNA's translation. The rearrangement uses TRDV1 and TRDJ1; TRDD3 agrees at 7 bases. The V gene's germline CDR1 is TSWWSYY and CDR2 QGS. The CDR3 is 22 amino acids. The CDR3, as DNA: TGTGCTCTTGGGGAAACCGGCTTCCCACCGACTAGGGGGATTTCGTACACCGATAGACTCATCTTT. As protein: CALGETGFPPTRGISYTDRLIF.

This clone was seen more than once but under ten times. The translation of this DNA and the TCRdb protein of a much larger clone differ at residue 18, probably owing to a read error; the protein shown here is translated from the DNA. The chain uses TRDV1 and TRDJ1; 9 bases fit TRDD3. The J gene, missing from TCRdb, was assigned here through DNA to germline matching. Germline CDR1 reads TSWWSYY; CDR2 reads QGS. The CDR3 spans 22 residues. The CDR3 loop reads CALGEWLPTPGGFRGDTGKLIF. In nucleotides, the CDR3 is TGTGCTCTTGGGGAATGGCTCCCAACCCCTGGGGGATTTAGGGGAGACACCGGTAAACTCATCTTT.

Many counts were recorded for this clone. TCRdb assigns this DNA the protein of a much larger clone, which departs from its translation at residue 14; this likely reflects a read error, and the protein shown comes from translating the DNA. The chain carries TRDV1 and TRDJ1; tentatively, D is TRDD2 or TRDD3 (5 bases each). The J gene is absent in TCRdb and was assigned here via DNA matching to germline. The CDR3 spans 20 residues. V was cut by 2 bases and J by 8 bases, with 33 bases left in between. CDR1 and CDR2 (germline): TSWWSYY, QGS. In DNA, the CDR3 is TGTGCTCTTGGGGAAAATTCCTGCGGCCTTCTCCTGTGGGAGATACAGAAACTCATCTTT. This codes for CALGENSCGLLLWEIQKLIF.

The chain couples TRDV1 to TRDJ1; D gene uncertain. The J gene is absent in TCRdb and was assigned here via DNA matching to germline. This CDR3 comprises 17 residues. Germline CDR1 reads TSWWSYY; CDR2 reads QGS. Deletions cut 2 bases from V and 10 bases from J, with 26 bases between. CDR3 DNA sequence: TGTGCTCTTGGGGAATGTCTCCCCCGCTTTCCCATACAGGGACTCATCTTT. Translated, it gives CALGECLPRFPIQGLIF.

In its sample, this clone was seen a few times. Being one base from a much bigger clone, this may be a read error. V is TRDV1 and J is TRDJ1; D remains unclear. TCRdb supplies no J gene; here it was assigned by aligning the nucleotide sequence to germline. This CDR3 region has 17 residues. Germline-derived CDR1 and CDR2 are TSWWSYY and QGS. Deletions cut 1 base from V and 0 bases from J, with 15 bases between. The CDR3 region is CALGEREVLKYTDKLIF. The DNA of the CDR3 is TGTGCTCTTGGGGAACGGGAGGTACTGAAGTACACCGATAAACTCATCTTT.

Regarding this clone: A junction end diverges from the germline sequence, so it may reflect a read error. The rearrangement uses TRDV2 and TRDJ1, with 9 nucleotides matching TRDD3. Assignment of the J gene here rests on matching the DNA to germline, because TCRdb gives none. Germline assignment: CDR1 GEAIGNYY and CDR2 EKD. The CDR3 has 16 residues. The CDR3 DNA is TGTGCCCGTGACACCGCATACTGGGGGAGCACCGATAAACTCATCTTT. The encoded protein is CARDTAYWGSTDKLIF.

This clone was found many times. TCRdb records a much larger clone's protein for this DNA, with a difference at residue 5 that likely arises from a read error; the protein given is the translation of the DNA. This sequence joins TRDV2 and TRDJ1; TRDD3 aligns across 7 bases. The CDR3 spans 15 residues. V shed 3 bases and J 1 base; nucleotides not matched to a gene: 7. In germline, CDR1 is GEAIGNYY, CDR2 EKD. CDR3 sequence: CACDAVGEITDKLIF. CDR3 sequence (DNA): TGTGCCTGTGACGCCGTGGGGGAGATCACCGATAAACTCATCTTT.

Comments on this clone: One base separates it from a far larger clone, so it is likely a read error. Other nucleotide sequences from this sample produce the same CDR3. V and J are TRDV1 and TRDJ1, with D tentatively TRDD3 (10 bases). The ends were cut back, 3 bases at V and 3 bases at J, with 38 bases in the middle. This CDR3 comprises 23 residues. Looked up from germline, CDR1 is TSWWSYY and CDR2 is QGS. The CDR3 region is CALGEPPSYLYVGGYAGSDKLIF. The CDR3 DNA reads TGTGCTCTTGGGGAGCCCCCTTCCTACCTTTATGTGGGGGGATACGCAGGATCCGATAAACTCATCTTT.

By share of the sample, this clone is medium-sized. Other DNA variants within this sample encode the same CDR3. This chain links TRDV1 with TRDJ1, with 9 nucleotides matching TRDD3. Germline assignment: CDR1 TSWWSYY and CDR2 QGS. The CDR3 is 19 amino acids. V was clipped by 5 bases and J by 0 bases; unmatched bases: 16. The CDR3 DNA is TGTGCTCTTGGGACTACCAAGCGGGGATACGCCAATCACACCGATAAACTCATCTTT. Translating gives CALGTTKRGYANHTDKLIF.

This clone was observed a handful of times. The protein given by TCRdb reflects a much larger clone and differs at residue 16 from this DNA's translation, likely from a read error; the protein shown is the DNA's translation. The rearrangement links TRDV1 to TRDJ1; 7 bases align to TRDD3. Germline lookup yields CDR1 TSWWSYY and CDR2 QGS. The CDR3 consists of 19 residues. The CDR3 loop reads CALGGGVLRIRSYTDRLIF. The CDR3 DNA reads TGTGCTCTTGGGGGGGGCGTCCTCAGGATACGCTCGTACACCGATAGACTCATCTTT.

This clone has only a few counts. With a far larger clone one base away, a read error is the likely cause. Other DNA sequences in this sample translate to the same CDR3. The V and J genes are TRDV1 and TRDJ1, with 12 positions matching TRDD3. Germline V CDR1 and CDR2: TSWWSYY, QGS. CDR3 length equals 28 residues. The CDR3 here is CALGELGPTTYWGIPRNLLNPRADKLIF. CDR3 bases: TGTGCCCTTGGGGAACTAGGGCCTACTACCTACTGGGGGATACCCCGTAATCTGCTAAATCCGAGGGCCGATAAACTCATCTTT.

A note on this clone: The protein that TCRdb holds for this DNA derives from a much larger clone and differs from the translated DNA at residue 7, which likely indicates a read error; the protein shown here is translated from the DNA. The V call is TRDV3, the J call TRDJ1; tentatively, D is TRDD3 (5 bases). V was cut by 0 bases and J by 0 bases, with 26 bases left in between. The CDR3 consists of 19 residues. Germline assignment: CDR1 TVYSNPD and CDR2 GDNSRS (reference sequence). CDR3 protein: CAFSTRAWDGRLYTDKLIF. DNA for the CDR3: TGTGCCTTTAGTACCCGCGCATGGGATGGGAGATTATACACCGATAAACTCATCTTT.

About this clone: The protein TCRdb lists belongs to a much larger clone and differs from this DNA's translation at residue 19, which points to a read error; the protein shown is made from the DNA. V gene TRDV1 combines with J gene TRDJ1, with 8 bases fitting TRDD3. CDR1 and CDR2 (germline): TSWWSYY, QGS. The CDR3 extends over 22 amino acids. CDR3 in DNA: TGTGCTCTTGGGGATGTCCGGGTTAGTTTTGCCGGTTACTGGGGATACACCGATAGACTCATCTTT. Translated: CALGDVRVSFAGYWGYTDRLIF.

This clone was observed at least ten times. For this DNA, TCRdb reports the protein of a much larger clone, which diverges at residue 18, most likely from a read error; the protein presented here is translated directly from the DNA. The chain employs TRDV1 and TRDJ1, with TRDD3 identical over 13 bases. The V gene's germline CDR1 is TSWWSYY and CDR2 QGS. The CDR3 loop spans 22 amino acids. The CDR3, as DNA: TGTGCTCTTGGGGAACTGGGATCAAGTCGTACTGGGGGATACGTCGACACCGGTAAACTCATCTTT. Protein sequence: CALGELGSSRTGGYVDTGKLIF.

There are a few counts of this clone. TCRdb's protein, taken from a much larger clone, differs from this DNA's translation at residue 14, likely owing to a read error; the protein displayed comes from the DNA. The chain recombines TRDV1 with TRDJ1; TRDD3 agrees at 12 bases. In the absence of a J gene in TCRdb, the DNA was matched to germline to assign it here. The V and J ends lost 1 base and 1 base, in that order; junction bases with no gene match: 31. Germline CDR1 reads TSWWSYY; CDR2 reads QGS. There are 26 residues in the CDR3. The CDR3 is CALGEPFFCRPFLSGLGDTFTDKLIF. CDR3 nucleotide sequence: TGTGCTCTTGGGGAACCCTTTTTCTGTCGGCCCTTCCTAAGCGGACTGGGGGATACCTTCACCGATAAACTCATCTTT.

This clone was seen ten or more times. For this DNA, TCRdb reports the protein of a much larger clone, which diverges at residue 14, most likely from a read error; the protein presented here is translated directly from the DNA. The CDR3 coding sequence is TGTGCTCTTGGGGAAACTATGTTTAGAACCGATAAACTCACCTTT. It codes for CALGETMFRTDKLTF. V gene TRDV1 combines with J gene TRDJ1; D remains unclear. The CDR3 runs 15 residues. The germline V gene has CDR1 TSWWSYY and CDR2 QGS.

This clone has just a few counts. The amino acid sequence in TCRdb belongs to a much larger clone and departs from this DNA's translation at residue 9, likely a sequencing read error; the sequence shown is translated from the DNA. The CDR3 nucleotides are TGTGCTCTTGGGGAAGTCTTAAACGAGCCTTCTGGGGGCTCGTACACCGATAAACTCATCTTT. Residues: CALGEVLNEPSGGSYTDKLIF. V gene TRDV1 combines with J gene TRDJ1, with 7 positions matching TRDD3. Germline CDR1 reads TSWWSYY; CDR2 reads QGS. This CDR3 is built from 21 residues. Trimming cost V 2 bases and J 0 bases; bases outside gene matches: 21.

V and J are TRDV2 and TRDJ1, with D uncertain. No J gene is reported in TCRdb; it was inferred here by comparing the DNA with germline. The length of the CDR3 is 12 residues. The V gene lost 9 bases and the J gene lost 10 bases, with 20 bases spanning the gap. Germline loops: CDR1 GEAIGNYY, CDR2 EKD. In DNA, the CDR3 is TGTGCCACCCCTTTTGTAGTTGGCGTACTCATCTTT. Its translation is CATPFVVGVLIF.

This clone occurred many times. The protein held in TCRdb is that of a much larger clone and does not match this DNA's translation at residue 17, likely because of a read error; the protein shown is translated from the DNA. CDR3 nucleotides: TGTGCCTGTGACGCAGCATACTGGGGGATACGGTCCCCATACACCGATAGACTCATCTTT. It codes for CACDAAYWGIRSPYTDRLIF. The chain is built from TRDV2 and TRDJ1; the match to TRDD3 covers 13 bases. From germline, CDR1 is GEAIGNYY and CDR2 EKD. This CDR3 is 20 amino acids long.

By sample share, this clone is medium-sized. The CDR3 spells CACDPTKGLYTDKLIF. The CDR3 nucleotides read TGTGCCTGTGACCCGACGAAGGGGTTGTACACCGATAAACTCATCTTT. V is TRDV2 and J is TRDJ1; D not resolved. Germline CDR1 GEAIGNYY, CDR2 EKD. The CDR3 is made up of 16 amino acids. Between the trimmed V and J ends, which lost 3 bases and 0 bases, there was a span of 16 bases.

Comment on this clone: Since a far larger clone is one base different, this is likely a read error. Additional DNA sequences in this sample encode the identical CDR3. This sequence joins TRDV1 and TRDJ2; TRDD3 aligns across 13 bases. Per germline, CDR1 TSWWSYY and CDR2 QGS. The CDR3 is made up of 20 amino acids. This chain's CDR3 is CALGELGAHWGIRFSAQLFF. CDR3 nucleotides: TGTGCTCTTGGGGAACTAGGAGCACACTGGGGGATACGCTTTTCAGCACAGCTCTTCTTT.